Below, one T cell receptor (beta chain) is given with its context. The sample belongs to a study of blood T cell repertoires in COVID-19. In the study overall: Sample material is recorded as cDNA or gDNA derived from T cells, B-cell-depleted T cells, or PBMCs.

The CDR3 runs 11 residues. From germline, CDR1 is DFQATT and CDR2 SNEGSKA (reference sequence). This study enrolled people aged about 18 to 90 from about two dozen US geographic areas. Membership in each cohort depended on participant-reported clinical history. Sequenced by immunoSEQ multiplex PCR; TCRdb stores in-frame clones only, minus some. The table includes about 190,000 clones, around 88% detected once. The clonotype was recovered from a man aged 35-49 years with acute COVID-19. This chain uses TRBV20-1 with TRBJ2-7; tentative D call: TRBD2 (6 bases). Sequencing was done on a sample of PBMCs or T cells enriched from blood (not recorded which). The CDR3, as DNA: TGCGGGGGGACTTTTGCCTACGAGCAGTACTTC. Translation: CGGTFAYEQYF.